This T cell receptor (beta chain) came from a study of regulatory T cells in long-lasting Graves disease. Arm-PCR of CDR3 regions and iRepertoire HTBI primers were the basis on which TCR beta libraries were built. Study processing details: Identified across the samples were some 67 TRBV segments and over twelve TRBJ segments. TCRdb independently ran MiXCR on the multiplex PCR reads; one entry per CDR3 protein. For this entry, the V and J calls and clone size follow TCRdb and not the study's own pipeline. In the table there are 200,000 to 250,000 distinct CDR3 sequences, 15% to 20% of which are singletons. This sample's time point: newly diagnosed GD, antithyroid drugs for less than 3 months. From RNA extracted from PBMCs, the TCR library was made. Trimming shortened V by 7 bases and J by 8 bases, and 12 bases separated the two germline ends. The CDR3 consists of 12 residues. Germline V gene lookup returns CDR1 MNHEY and CDR2 SVGEGT.

A word on this clonotype: What it binds is not known. This likely reflects a read error, since a far larger clone is one base away.

Study observations and caveats: Accuracy may have been reduced by the small sample size.

The same data also contributed to another study, on T cells in Graves' hyperthyroidism and ophthalmopathy. That paper adds: HTBI primers were the set used in a first-round RT-PCR of the TCR CDR3.

This receptor was obtained from a woman in her 30s with Graves disease. This chain connects TRBV6-2 or TRBV6-3 to TRBJ2-4; D ambiguous. The source was peripheral blood mononuclear cells (PBMCs), collected at new diagnosis, from a patient treated with antithyroid drugs. As DNA, the CDR3 is TGTGCCAGCACCGACAACGGGTACATTCAGTACTTC. Translated: CASTDNGYIQYF.